The clone carrying this T cell receptor (beta chain) has at least ten counts. The data derive from a study of neurological immune-mediated disorders. Germline lookup yields CDR1 MNHEY and CDR2 SMNVEV (reference sequence). V lost 3 bases and J 6 bases, leaving 17 bases between the germline ends. This CDR3 spans 15 amino acids. 5'RACE employing 10-nucleotide random UMIs yielded the cDNA. TCRdb independently ran MiXCR on the 5' RACE reads; one entry per CDR3 protein. This table holds 20,000 to 25,000 distinct CDR3 sequences, around 6.2% found once. The study built sorted libraries from 800,000 to 1,000,000 CD4+ or CD8+ T cells.

The V call is TRBV27, the J call TRBJ1-1; tentative D call: TRBD1 (5 bases). The sequence came from a man aged 18 to 30 in good health. Material: CD8+ T cells from blood. The CDR3 DNA reads TGTGCCAGCAGTTTCGGGGCGTGGGGCAGCGCTGAAGCTTTCTTT. It specifies CASSFGAWGSAEAFF.